This TCR beta chain was captured by sequencing in a study of multiple sclerosis patients with progressive multifocal leukoencephalopathy. Comments on this clone: Its target is unknown.

This CDR3 is built from 12 residues. Trimming removed 4 bases from V and 2 bases from J, with 3 bases in between. Germline assignment: CDR1 SGHNT and CDR2 YENEEA. Only in-frame clones appear in the TCRdb table, and some are missing; sequencing was by immunoSEQ multiplex PCR. The sample carries under 40,000 clones, 85% to 95% recorded once. Study-wide points: Whether JC virus or general immunocompromise explains the findings remained unclear. At PML onset, no shared TRBV or TRBJ gene usage was seen. PML-onset expanded TRB clones were detectable before and during natalizumab therapy.

Time point in this sample: before natalizumab initiation. Before the first natalizumab infusion, T0 blood samples were taken. The receptor's source is a man younger than 40 with multiple sclerosis. Material: PBMCs. The chain combines TRBV11-3 with TRBJ2-4; no clear D gene. The CDR3 loop is CASSSSKNIQYF. The CDR3 DNA reads TGTGCCAGCAGCTCATCCAAAAACATTCAGTACTTC.